These T cell receptor beta chains were read from a single sample in a study of T cell changes during pregnancy in multiple sclerosis. The protocol was immunoSEQ multiplex PCR, while the TCRdb copy is restricted to in-frame clones and leaves out a portion. The sample holds about 80,000 clones, roughly 91% seen once. Sequences were derived from peripheral blood, sampled after pregnancy. The receptors here all came from a female donor in good health, enrolled as a control in a pregnancy study. Each CDR3 is given with its conserved first and last residue. Fields, in order: clone size, J gene, V gene, CDR3 protein. Clone size is not always given. Where it is, it says once, few, many or a class for expanded clones.

>once|TRBJ1-4|TRBV2
CASGGQGTNEKLFF
>.|TRBJ2-7|TRBV7-2
CASSFGTGIYEQYF
>.|TRBJ1-6|TRBV12-5
CASVRDWSTFGYNSPLHF
>few|TRBJ1-2|TRBV5-1
CASSLEYPPTDGYTF
>.|TRBJ1-5|TRBV6-1
CASSELDRFSNQPQHF
>.|TRBJ2-1|TRBV9
CASSVGVGLAGIYNEQFF
>few|TRBJ2-7|TRBV19
CASSRDTLSYEQYF
>.|TRBJ2-1|TRBV5-1
CASSLIVGAGYNEQFF
>.|TRBJ1-3|TRBV7-9
CASSNDRGGNTIYF
>once|TRBJ2-2|TRBV9
CASSVAGGHTGELFF
>.|TRBJ2-1|TRBV7-2
CASSLSFYNEQFF
>.|TRBJ2-1|TRBV28
CASIVAGKYNEQFF
>.|TRBJ2-6|TRBV27
CASSSLQVNSGANVLTF
>.|TRBJ2-7|TRBV4-2
CASRPSGGNYEQYF
>once|TRBJ1-1|TRBV6-5
CASKKTQGALGAFF
>.|TRBJ2-1|TRBV18
CASSPLTTPRNEQFF
>once|TRBJ1-1|TRBV28
CASRTGVNTEAFF
>.|TRBJ2-3|TRBV6-4
CASSAGGHTDTQYF
>.|TRBJ2-5|TRBV11-2
CASSFLLRGQETQYF
>once|TRBJ2-3|TRBV7-8
CASSWQTGTDTQYF
>.|TRBJ2-5|TRBV5-5
CASSSTTGWGETQYF
>.|TRBJ1-1|TRBV4-1
CASSQEAGGSTEAFF
>.|TRBJ2-3|TRBV9
CASSVLNTDTQYF
>.|TRBJ1-2|TRBV28
CASSLLGPGSGYTF
>once|TRBJ1-1|TRBV15
CATSSYRGEDTEAFF
>.|TRBJ2-1|TRBV5-1
CASSLGVAGNNEQFF
>once|TRBJ1-2|TRBV6-1
CASRDRVGGYTF
>.|TRBJ2-7|TRBV18
CASSPGISYEQYF